This is a list of T cell receptor beta chains from one sample in a study of blood T cells in healthy people across ages. TCRdb reprocessed the 5' RACE reads with MiXCR, giving one entry per CDR3 protein. The sample records some 1.5 million distinct CDR3 sequences, under 30% being singletons. The specimen sequenced was blood. These receptors originate from a woman in her thirties in good health. The CDR3 runs from the conserved cysteine through the conserved F or W. Fields, in order: clone size, J gene, V gene, D gene, CDR3 DNA, CDR3 protein. A D gene is named only where the DNA matches it firmly. Clone size appears in some rows only: once, few, many, or a class for an expanded clone.

size: many
J: TRBJ1-2
V: TRBV12-3/TRBV12-4
D: TRBD1
DNA: TGTGCCAGCAGTTCCCCAGGACAGGGGGTTTATGGCTACACCTTC
CDR3: CASSSPGQGVYGYTF

size: .
J: TRBJ2-7
V: TRBV9
D: .
DNA: TGTGCCGGCAGCGTACTCCCTGAAGACCTCTACGAGCAGTACTTC
CDR3: CAGSVLPEDLYEQYF

size: .
J: TRBJ2-1
V: TRBV5-1
D: .
DNA: TGCGCCAGCAGCTTTAACCTAGGAGATGAGCAGTTCTTC
CDR3: CASSFNLGDEQFF

size: few
J: TRBJ2-3
V: TRBV28
D: .
DNA: TGTGCCAGCTCGTCTGGAGGGGGCCGCACAGATACGCAGTATTTT
CDR3: CASSSGGGRTDTQYF

size: few
J: TRBJ2-3
V: TRBV20-1
D: TRBD2
DNA: TGCAGTGCCCCTCCCCCACTCACTAGCGCAGGCTGGACAGATACGCAGTATTTT
CDR3: CSAPPPLTSAGWTDTQYF

size: few
J: TRBJ1-5
V: TRBV15
D: .
DNA: TGTGCCACCAGCAGAGCTGCCTATAGCAATCAGCCCCAGCATTTT
CDR3: CATSRAAYSNQPQHF

size: many
J: TRBJ1-4
V: TRBV12-3/TRBV12-4
D: .
DNA: TGTGCCAGCAGTCCAACCACCGCACCAGAAAAACTGTTTTTT
CDR3: CASSPTTAPEKLFF

size: few
J: TRBJ2-1
V: TRBV27
D: .
DNA: TGTGCCAGCAGTCCTGCCTTAGGGGGGGCGCTTGGTGAGCAGTTCTTC
CDR3: CASSPALGGALGEQFF

size: .
J: TRBJ2-7
V: TRBV20-1
D: .
DNA: TGCAGTGCTAATAAGCGTCTGTCCTACGAGCAGTACTTC
CDR3: CSANKRLSYEQYF

size: .
J: TRBJ2-2
V: TRBV7-2
D: .
DNA: TGTGCCAGCAGCGAAGCCGCCCAGGGCGGGGAGCTGTTTTTT
CDR3: CASSEAAQGGELFF

size: once
J: TRBJ1-2
V: TRBV20-1
D: .
DNA: TGCAGTGCCCCGGTCTCGGGCCAATATGGCTACACCTTC
CDR3: CSAPVSGQYGYTF

size: .
J: TRBJ2-7
V: TRBV6-2/TRBV6-3
D: TRBD1
DNA: TGTGCCAGCATTTCACCGGGACAGGGGCTCTACGAGCAGTACTTC
CDR3: CASISPGQGLYEQYF

size: .
J: TRBJ1-1
V: TRBV3-1
D: TRBD1
DNA: TGTGCCAGCAGCCAATCAATTACAGGGGTTACTGAAGCTTTCTTT
CDR3: CASSQSITGVTEAFF

size: .
J: TRBJ1-2
V: TRBV20-1
D: .
DNA: TGCAGCGCGAGACGGGAAGGCTACACCTTC
CDR3: CSARREGYTF

size: .
J: TRBJ2-3
V: TRBV24-1
D: TRBD2
DNA: TGTGCCACCAGTGATTCCTCCGGGACTAGAGGAGATACGCAGTATTTT
CDR3: CATSDSSGTRGDTQYF

size: .
J: TRBJ2-1
V: TRBV18
D: .
DNA: TGTGCCAGCTCACCACTTAACGATAATGAGCAGTTCTTC
CDR3: CASSPLNDNEQFF

size: .
J: TRBJ1-2
V: TRBV12-3/TRBV12-4
D: .
DNA: TGTGCCAGCAGTTTATGGCAGGGAGCCTCCGGCTACACCTTC
CDR3: CASSLWQGASGYTF

size: few
J: TRBJ1-2
V: TRBV12-3/TRBV12-4
D: .
DNA: TGTGCCAGCAGTTTAAGTAGACAGATCTATGGCTACACCTTC
CDR3: CASSLSRQIYGYTF

size: .
J: TRBJ2-1
V: TRBV20-1
D: TRBD2
DNA: TGCAGTGCTAGAGATTCGACTAGCGCCAATGAGCAGTTCTTC
CDR3: CSARDSTSANEQFF

size: .
J: TRBJ2-2
V: TRBV7-3
D: TRBD1
DNA: TGTGCCAGCAGCTCAGACAGGGGGAGCGGGGAGCTGTTTTTT
CDR3: CASSSDRGSGELFF

size: .
J: TRBJ2-5
V: TRBV7-7
D: TRBD2
DNA: TGTGCCAGCAGTTCGGGACTACGCTCGGAGACCCAGTACTTC
CDR3: CASSSGLRSETQYF

size: few
J: TRBJ2-1
V: TRBV14
D: .
DNA: TGTGCCAGCAGCACACTAGGGGTCTACAATGAGCAGTTCTTC
CDR3: CASSTLGVYNEQFF

size: once
J: TRBJ2-1
V: TRBV12-3/TRBV12-4
D: TRBD2
DNA: TGTGCCAGCAAGGATACTAGCGGGAGAGATGAGCAGTTCTTC
CDR3: CASKDTSGRDEQFF

size: many
J: TRBJ2-5
V: TRBV12-3/TRBV12-4
D: TRBD1
DNA: TGTGCCAGCAGACGCTCTAGTGGACAGGGTGGTATGGAGACCCAGTACTTC
CDR3: CASRRSSGQGGMETQYF

size: .
J: TRBJ1-1
V: TRBV5-1
D: TRBD1
DNA: TGCGCCAGCAGCATTACGGGACAGTCGAACACTGAAGCTTTCTTT
CDR3: CASSITGQSNTEAFF

size: .
J: TRBJ2-2
V: TRBV6-6
D: .
DNA: TGTGCCAACACGGGCGGGATTAAAATCGCCGGGGAGCTGTTTTTT
CDR3: CANTGGIKIAGELFF

size: .
J: TRBJ2-7
V: TRBV5-1
D: TRBD1
DNA: TGCGCCAACAGCTTGGCTTGGGACAGGGTCTACGAGCAGTACTTC
CDR3: CANSLAWDRVYEQYF

size: .
J: TRBJ1-2
V: TRBV4-1
D: .
DNA: TGCGCCAGCAGCCAAGAACCCAGGTTCTATGGCTACACCTTC
CDR3: CASSQEPRFYGYTF

size: few
J: TRBJ1-1
V: TRBV20-1
D: .
DNA: TGCAGTGCTAGAGAGCAGGGAGGGACTGAAGCTTTCTTT
CDR3: CSAREQGGTEAFF

size: many
J: TRBJ1-1
V: TRBV20-1
D: TRBD1
DNA: TGCAGTGCTAGAGATATGGGACAGGGTGGTGAAGCTTTCTTT
CDR3: CSARDMGQGGEAFF

size: many
J: TRBJ2-3
V: TRBV6-6
D: .
DNA: TGTGCCAGCAGTTACTCGGAAGATACGCAGTATTTT
CDR3: CASSYSEDTQYF

size: .
J: TRBJ2-1
V: TRBV9
D: TRBD2
DNA: TGTGCCAGCAGCACCGGGACTAGGGGGGATGAGCAGTTCTTC
CDR3: CASSTGTRGDEQFF

size: many
J: TRBJ2-1
V: TRBV5-1
D: TRBD2
DNA: TGCGCCAGCAGCTTGGTTAGCGGGAGGGACTACAATGAGCAGTTCTTC
CDR3: CASSLVSGRDYNEQFF

size: .
J: TRBJ1-2
V: TRBV7-9
D: TRBD1
DNA: TGTGCCGGCAGCTCCGAGGGGGCGGAAGGCTACACCTTC
CDR3: CAGSSEGAEGYTF

size: few
J: TRBJ2-5
V: TRBV2
D: TRBD1
DNA: TGTGCCAGCAGTGAGGGGCAGGGGGCTGTTATTAGGGAGACCCAGTACTTC
CDR3: CASSEGQGAVIRETQYF

size: .
J: TRBJ2-2
V: TRBV5-5
D: .
DNA: TGTGCCAGCACTCTGCGGGCTGGAAGAGACACCGGGGAGCTGTTTTTT
CDR3: CASTLRAGRDTGELFF

size: many
J: TRBJ1-5
V: TRBV6-2/TRBV6-3
D: TRBD1
DNA: TGTGCCAGCAGCCAACAGGGGTTGAGGCAGCCCCAGCATTTT
CDR3: CASSQQGLRQPQHF

size: .
J: TRBJ2-1
V: TRBV21-1
D: .
DNA: TGTGCCAGCAGCAAAGCAGGCGGGGTTCCTGGGTTCTTC
CDR3: CASSKAGGVPGFF

size: once
J: TRBJ2-7
V: TRBV2
D: TRBD1
DNA: TGTGCCGGCAGCAAACAGGGGTACGAGCAGTACTTC
CDR3: CAGSKQGYEQYF

size: .
J: TRBJ1-6
V: TRBV9
D: .
DNA: TGTGCCAGCAGCGTAGGCGGCAGGTATAGTTCACCCCTCCACTTT
CDR3: CASSVGGRYSSPLHF

size: many
J: TRBJ2-5
V: TRBV24-1
D: TRBD1
DNA: TGTGCCACCAGTGATCCGGGACAGGTTCCACAAGAGACCCAGTACTTC
CDR3: CATSDPGQVPQETQYF

size: many
J: TRBJ2-5
V: TRBV2
D: .
DNA: TGTGCCAGGGGACTTCGAGAGACCCAGTACTTC
CDR3: CARGLRETQYF

size: few
J: TRBJ2-5
V: TRBV5-5
D: .
DNA: TGTGCCAGCAGCTCACTAGTGGACCTAGGGGAGACCCAGTACTTC
CDR3: CASSSLVDLGETQYF

size: many
J: TRBJ2-7
V: TRBV7-2
D: .
DNA: TGTGCCAGCAGCTCAGGCGTAAAAACCTACGAGCAGTACTTC
CDR3: CASSSGVKTYEQYF

size: many
J: TRBJ2-3
V: TRBV10-3
D: TRBD2
DNA: TGTGCCATCGGGCAGGGACTAGCGGGGGGGCTTACGCAGTATTTT
CDR3: CAIGQGLAGGLTQYF

size: many
J: TRBJ2-7
V: TRBV20-1
D: TRBD2
DNA: TGCAGTGTAAACGGGGGGTTCTACGAGCAGTACTTC
CDR3: CSVNGGFYEQYF

size: few
J: TRBJ2-5
V: TRBV7-6
D: TRBD1
DNA: TGTGCCAGCAGCGGGGACAGGGGGCCAGGAGACGAGACCCAGTACTTC
CDR3: CASSGDRGPGDETQYF

size: few
J: TRBJ2-4
V: TRBV20-1
D: TRBD1
DNA: TGCAGTGCTAAGGACAGGGCCAAAAACATTCAGTACTTC
CDR3: CSAKDRAKNIQYF

size: few
J: TRBJ2-1
V: TRBV20-1
D: TRBD2
DNA: TGCAGTGTCGATAGCGGGGCGAGCTCCTACAATGAGCAGTTCTTC
CDR3: CSVDSGASSYNEQFF

size: many
J: TRBJ1-5
V: TRBV12-3/TRBV12-4
D: .
DNA: TGTGCCAGCAGCCCGAACAGGGATGGCAATCAGCCCCAGCATTTT
CDR3: CASSPNRDGNQPQHF

size: .
J: TRBJ2-1
V: TRBV6-1
D: TRBD2
DNA: TGTGCCAGCGGGAGCGGGGGGGCCCACAATGAGCAGTTCTTC
CDR3: CASGSGGAHNEQFF

size: .
J: TRBJ1-4
V: TRBV5-1
D: TRBD1
DNA: TGCGCCAGCAGCCTGGAGACAGGGGCACTGTTTTTT
CDR3: CASSLETGALFF

size: .
J: TRBJ2-7
V: TRBV29-1
D: .
DNA: TGCAGCGCCGTGACGGGCACCTACGAGCAGTACTTC
CDR3: CSAVTGTYEQYF

size: many
J: TRBJ2-7
V: TRBV27
D: TRBD1
DNA: TGTGCCAGCTCCCTGGACAGGGACCTGTACGAGCAGTACTTC
CDR3: CASSLDRDLYEQYF

size: few
J: TRBJ2-7
V: TRBV6-5
D: TRBD1
DNA: TGTGCCAGCAGTTACACTCTGACAGGGTACTACGAGCAGTACTTC
CDR3: CASSYTLTGYYEQYF

size: .
J: TRBJ1-1
V: TRBV29-1
D: .
DNA: TGCAGCGTTGGCAGTCGAGCCTTCTTT
CDR3: CSVGSRAFF

size: .
J: TRBJ2-7
V: TRBV18
D: TRBD2
DNA: TGTGCCAGCTCACAGACTAGCGGGGGGAACTCCTACGAGCAGTACTTC
CDR3: CASSQTSGGNSYEQYF

size: few
J: TRBJ2-1
V: TRBV28
D: TRBD1
DNA: TGTGCCAGCCCTCCTCACCGAGGGGGCCACAATGAGCAGTTCTTC
CDR3: CASPPHRGGHNEQFF

size: .
J: TRBJ2-7
V: TRBV2
D: TRBD1
DNA: TGTGCCAGCAGTGGACCGGACAGGAGCCTCGAGCAGTACTTC
CDR3: CASSGPDRSLEQYF

size: .
J: TRBJ2-3
V: TRBV12-3/TRBV12-4
D: TRBD2
DNA: TGTGCCAGCACCTTGGGCCTAGCGGGGGGCATTACAGATACGCAGTATTTT
CDR3: CASTLGLAGGITDTQYF